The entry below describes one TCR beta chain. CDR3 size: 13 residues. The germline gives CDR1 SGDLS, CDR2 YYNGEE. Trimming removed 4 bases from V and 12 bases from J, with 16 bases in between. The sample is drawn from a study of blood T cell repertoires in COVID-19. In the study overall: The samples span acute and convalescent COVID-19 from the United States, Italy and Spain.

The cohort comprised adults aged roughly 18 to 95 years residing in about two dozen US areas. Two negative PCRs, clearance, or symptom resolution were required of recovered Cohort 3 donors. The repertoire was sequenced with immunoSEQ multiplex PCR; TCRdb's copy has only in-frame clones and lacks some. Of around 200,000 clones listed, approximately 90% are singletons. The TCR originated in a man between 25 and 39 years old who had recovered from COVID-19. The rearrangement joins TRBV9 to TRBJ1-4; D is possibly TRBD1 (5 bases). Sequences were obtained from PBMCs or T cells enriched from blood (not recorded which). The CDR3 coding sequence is TGTGCCAGCAGCCGGACATCGGGTGCGGAACTGTTTTTT. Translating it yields CASSRTSGAELFF.